This T cell receptor beta chain was identified during a study of T cell changes during pregnancy in multiple sclerosis. Trimming removed 5 bases from V and 0 bases from J, with 16 bases in between. CDR3 size: 16 residues. Per the germline V gene, CDR1 is SGDLS and CDR2 is YYNGEE. Libraries were prepared by immunoSEQ multiplex PCR; TCRdb keeps only in-frame clonotypes and omits some of them. The data show under 60,000 clones, 91% seen once. The J gene is TRBJ2-3, the V gene TRBV9; possibly TRBD2 for D (6 bases). The input for sequencing was CD8+ T cells from peripheral blood mononuclear cells, taken after pregnancy. This TCR derives from a female donor with multiple sclerosis, enrolled in a pregnancy study. The CDR3 DNA follows: TGTGCCAGCAGGAAGGGCGGCGGGGCGAGCACAGATACGCAGTATTTT. Amino acids: CASRKGGGASTDTQYF. The full variable domain, its missing parts supplied by reference TRBV9 and TRBJ2-3, is DSGVTQTPKHLITATGQRVTLRCSPRSGDLSVYWYQQSLDQGLQFLIQYYNGEERAKGNILERFSAQQFPDLHSELNLSSLELGDSALYFCASRKGGGASTDTQYFGPGTRLTVL.